This T cell receptor beta chain comes out of a study of blood T cell repertoires in COVID-19. Looking at the study overall: Sites across the United States, Italy and Spain contributed samples from acute and convalescent COVID-19.

In the original analysis: How many nucleated cells were present was estimated from reference gene primer amplification. Some clones are missing from TCRdb's copy, which holds only in-frame ones; the method was immunoSEQ multiplex PCR. Clone size and the V and J calls come from that table; the DNA yielded D and trimming. Of tens of thousands of clones listed, 80% to 95% are singletons. The length of the CDR3 is 15 residues. V trimming: 4 bases; J trimming: 13 bases; junction bases outside the gene matches: 13. The germline CDR1 and CDR2 sequences are SGHRS and YFSETQ. The sequenced sample was peripheral blood. This TCR was sampled from a man between 60 and 70 years old with acute or convalescent COVID-19. The gene calls are TRBV5-1 and TRBJ2-2, with 10 bases matching TRBD2. As DNA, the CDR3 is TGCGCCAGCAGCCAGAGTCCTAGCGGGGGTAGTAGGCTGTTTTTT. It yields the protein CASSQSPSGGSRLFF.